This T cell receptor (beta chain) appears in the sequencing data of a study of blood T cell repertoires in COVID-19. At the level of the study: Samples representing acute and convalescent COVID-19 were sourced from the United States, Italy and Spain.

Original methodology: Reference gene primer amplification gave estimated nucleated cell counts. Repertoires were generated with immunoSEQ multiplex PCR, while TCRdb's copy carries only in-frame clones and drops some. V, J and clone size are those of that table, while D and trimming were read from the DNA. The sample consists of some 250,000 clones, 80% to 90% of them appearing once. The V end lost 6 bases, the J end lost 0 bases, and 12 bases lay between the germline ends. The CDR3 consists of 14 residues. The germline gives CDR1 MDHEN, CDR2 SYDVKM. The cohort comprised adults aged about 18 to 100 years residing in approximately 22 US areas. The study counted Cohort 3 donors as recovered given two negative PCRs, clearance, or symptom resolution.

The clonotype was recovered from a woman between 50 and 59 years old who had recovered from COVID-19. The chain employs TRBV28 and TRBJ2-7; D might be TRBD2 (5 bases). The source material was PBMCs or T cells enriched from blood (not recorded which). The CDR3 bases are TGTGCCAGCAGGGGGAGCGGCTTCTCCTACGAGCAGTACTTC. Protein: CASRGSGFSYEQYF.